This T cell receptor beta chain was obtained from a study of T cells after posttransplantation cyclophosphamide. General study findings and limits: Blood and skin or GI T cell repertoires showed limited TRB overlap. Later post-transplant blood repertoires were often dominated by donor CD8+ memory clones. TRB clonality was highly associated with recipient CMV seropositivity and reactivation.

Worth noting for this clone: Its antigen is unknown.

Sequencing was performed with immunoSEQ multiplex PCR; in TCRdb, only in-frame clones are kept and a portion is missing. This sample yields some 43,000 clones, of which roughly 87% are seen a single time; less than 2.5% belongs to the top ten. Germline CDR1 and CDR2: MNHNS and SASEGT. The CDR3 runs 13 residues. V dropped 9 bases and J dropped 7; count of bases not matched to a gene: 9. Cyclophosphamide on days +3 and +4 followed busulfan-fludarabine conditioning and a marrow graft. The chain has TRBV6-1 and TRBJ2-1; 7 nucleotides line up with TRBD2. The receptor was isolated from a male patient in his sixties or seventies who received an allogeneic stem cell transplant from a related donor and was CMV-positive. The T cells may partly be graft donor cells. The sequencing here drew on PBMCs, taken less than 70 days after allogeneic stem cell transplant with posttransplant cyclophosphamide. The CDR3: CASWGLRKNEQFF. The CDR3, as DNA: TGTGCCAGTTGGGGACTAAGGAAGAATGAGCAGTTCTTC.